Listed here is a single T cell receptor beta chain. This clonotype was seen many times. It lacks a known antigen. No base quality values were provided; no much bigger clone lies one nucleotide off. Amplification of TCR beta CDR3 regions was carried out from RNA transcripts. For the first round of RT-PCR on the TCR CDR3, the HTBI primer set was used together with the Qiagen OneStep RT-PCR kit. A second multiplex PCR round built the libraries, followed by size selection and purification. The libraries were sequenced on an Illumina HiSeq2000 using paired-end 100 bp reads. In the original analysis: SOAPnuke was used to process the raw data, throwing out any read that contained adapters or uncalled bases, had a mean Phred below 15, or lacked an exact constant-primer or identifier match. High-quality paired reads were merged with COPE v1.2.5, and unique nucleotide sequences were defined as clonotypes. MiTCR v1.1 was used to align clonotypes to the IMGT TRBV, TRBD and TRBJ reference segments. The analysis was restricted to V-J combinations with a frequency above 0.0001, which together covered around 99% of the repertoires. A TCS score was defined as the ratio between F50 (clonal expansion) and ExV (chaos), using BLOSUM62-based TCRdist between CDR3 peptides within each V-J. Welch's t-statistics and random forest reduced some 510 V-J features to 13, which were used in a naive Bayes classifier (R e1071). The public reads were reprocessed in TCRdb via fastp at Q25 and MiXCR, keeping in-frame beta chains. Entries that share a CDR3 protein sequence are merged under the most common genes and DNA. The V and J calls follow TCRdb's processing rather than the paper's. This sample has a few hundred thousand distinct CDR3 sequences in its table, and roughly 15% of those were observed once. The ten biggest clones cover around 14% of the sample.

The data stem from a study of T cells in Graves' hyperthyroidism and ophthalmopathy (dated by TCRdb to between 2017 and 2020). For the wider study: Peripheral blood samples were taken at initial diagnosis, before any treatment was given. A discovery cohort of fewer than 110 patients, approximately 44 with Graves' ophthalmopathy and 55 to 60 with stable Graves' hyperthyroidism, was used to find distinguishing TCR V-J signatures. Whether ophthalmopathy could be predicted prospectively was tested in an independent validation cohort made up of roughly 20 hyperthyroidism patients plus 17 patients who later progressed to ophthalmopathy. The roughly 100 discovery patients were randomly divided into training and test sets at a 7:3 ratio. Thyroid tissue and blood T-cell repertoires from roughly six Graves' hyperthyroidism patients were also compared in the study. Following sampling, methimazole starting at 30 mg daily was given to hyperthyroidism patients, and high-dose intravenous methylprednisolone was given to ophthalmopathy patients. According to the paper, TCR Vbeta CDR3 sequencing was carried out on some 140 peripheral blood samples, which came from fewer than 50 ophthalmopathy, some 73 hyperthyroidism and about 17 progressor patients. The research as a whole found: A model built on a 13 V-J signature distinguished ophthalmopathy from stable hyperthyroidism, reaching about 88% sensitivity and about 81% specificity in cross-validation and 80%/75% in testing. Sample size was not statistically predetermined, and investigators were not blinded to group allocation. Most expanded thyroid clonotypes (frequency above 0.001) were also found in blood, which suggests that blood repertoires may mirror thyroid immune responses. In validation, the model predicted progression to ophthalmopathy a median of roughly 6.1 months before onset, with about 64% sensitivity and more than 72% specificity.

Stable Graves' hyperthyroidism was defined as the absence of progression to ophthalmopathy over 18 months of follow-up. Hyperthyroidism patients were newly diagnosed, had a disease duration of under 2 months, and were aged 18 to 65 years. Exclusion was applied to patients with uncontrolled infections, other autoimmune diseases, pregnancy or lactation. Diagnoses were established on the basis of clinical symptoms, serum thyroxine and TRAb, thyroid ultrasound, and orbital computed tomography. PBMCs were isolated from about 9.1 ml of fresh peripheral blood by Ficoll-Paque density gradient centrifugation. Total RNA was extracted with Trizol reagent, and quality was checked on an Agilent 2100 Bioanalyzer. V sheds 4 bases and J sheds 0 bases, leaving 13 bases between their ends. The germline V gene sets CDR1 to SGHRS and CDR2 to YFSETQ. The cysteine opens and the phenylalanine closes a CDR3 of 15 amino acids. Only the CDR3 portion is preserved as DNA: 45 bases, with reading frame beginning at the first base.

The specimen sequenced was blood. This sequence originates from a woman aged 40 to 50 with Graves' hyperthyroidism. The sequence is built from TRBV5-1 and TRBJ1-1; TRBD1 is possibly the D segment (6 matching bases). The bases are TGCGCCAGCAGCGATGGGGGGGCGATGAACACTGAAGCTTTCTTT. Translated, this is CASSDGGAMNTEAFF.